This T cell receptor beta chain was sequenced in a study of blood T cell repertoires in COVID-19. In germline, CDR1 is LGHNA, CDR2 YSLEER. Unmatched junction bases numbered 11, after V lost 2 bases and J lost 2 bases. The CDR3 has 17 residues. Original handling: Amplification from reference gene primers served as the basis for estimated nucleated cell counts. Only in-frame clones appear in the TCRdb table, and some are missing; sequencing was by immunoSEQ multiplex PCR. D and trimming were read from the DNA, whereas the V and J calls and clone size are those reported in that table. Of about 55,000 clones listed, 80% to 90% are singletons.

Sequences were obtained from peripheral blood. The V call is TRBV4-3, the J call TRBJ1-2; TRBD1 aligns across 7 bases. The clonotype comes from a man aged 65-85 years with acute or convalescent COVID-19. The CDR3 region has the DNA TGCGCCAGCAGCCAACTACCTCCGGGACAGCGGAACTATGGCTACACCTTC. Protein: CASSQLPPGQRNYGYTF.